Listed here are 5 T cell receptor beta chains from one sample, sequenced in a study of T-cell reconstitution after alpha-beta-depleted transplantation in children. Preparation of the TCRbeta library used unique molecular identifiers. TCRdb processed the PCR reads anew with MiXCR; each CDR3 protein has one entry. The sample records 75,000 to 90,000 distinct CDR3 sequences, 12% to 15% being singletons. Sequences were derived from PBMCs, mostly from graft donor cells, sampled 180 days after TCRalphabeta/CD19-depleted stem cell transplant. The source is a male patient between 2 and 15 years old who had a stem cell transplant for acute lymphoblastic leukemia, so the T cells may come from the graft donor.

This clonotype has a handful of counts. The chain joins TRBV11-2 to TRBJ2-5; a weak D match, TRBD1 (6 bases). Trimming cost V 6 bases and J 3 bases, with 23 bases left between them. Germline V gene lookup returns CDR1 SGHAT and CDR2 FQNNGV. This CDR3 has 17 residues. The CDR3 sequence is CASSLRLGKGVKETQYF. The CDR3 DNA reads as TGTGCCAGCAGTCTTAGATTGGGGAAGGGGGTAAAAGAGACCCAGTACTTC.

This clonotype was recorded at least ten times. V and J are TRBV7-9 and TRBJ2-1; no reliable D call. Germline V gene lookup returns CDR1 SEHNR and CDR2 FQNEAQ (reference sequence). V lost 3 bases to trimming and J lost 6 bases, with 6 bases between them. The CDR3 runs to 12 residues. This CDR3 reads CASSFPGNEQFF. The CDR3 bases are TGTGCCAGCAGCTTTCCTGGCAATGAGCAGTTCTTC.

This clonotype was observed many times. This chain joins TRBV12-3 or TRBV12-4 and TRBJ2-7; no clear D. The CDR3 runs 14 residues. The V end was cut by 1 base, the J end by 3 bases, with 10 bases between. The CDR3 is CASSLGFRGYEQYF. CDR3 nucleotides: TGTGCCAGCAGTTTAGGCTTTAGAGGCTACGAGCAGTACTTC.

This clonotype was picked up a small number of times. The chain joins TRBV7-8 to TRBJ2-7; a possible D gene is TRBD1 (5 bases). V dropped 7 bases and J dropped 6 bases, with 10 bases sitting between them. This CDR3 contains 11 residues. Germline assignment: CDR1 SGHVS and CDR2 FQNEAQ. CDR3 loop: CASTQGGEQYF. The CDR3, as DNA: TGTGCCAGCACTCAGGGCGGCGAGCAGTACTTC.

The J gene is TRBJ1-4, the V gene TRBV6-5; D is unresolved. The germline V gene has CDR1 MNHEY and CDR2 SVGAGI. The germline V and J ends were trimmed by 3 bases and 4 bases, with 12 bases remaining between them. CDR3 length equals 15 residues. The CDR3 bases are TGTGCCAGCAGTTATTTTGGACGGGGTAATGAAAAACTGTTTTTT. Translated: CASSYFGRGNEKLFF.